The clone carrying this T cell receptor beta chain turned up a few times. Antigen: not known. These data originate in a study of early stage breast cancer tumors. Looked up from germline, CDR1 is MNHEY and CDR2 is SMNVEV (reference sequence). After removal of 6 bases from V and 4 bases from J, the junction contained 5 bases not matched to a gene. CDR3 length equals 15 residues. Broader study findings: In about 90% of the 16 patients, blood comparison separated tumor from normal breast. Functional markers like CD4, CD8 and FOXP3 were missed in bulk sequencing.

Each sample had two DNA replicates, 0.5 ug blood or approximately 1.5 ug tissue. Only in-frame clones appear in the TCRdb table, and some are missing; sequencing was by immunoSEQ multiplex PCR. The sample has some 8,400 clones, 70% to 80% seen once. This chain joins TRBV27 and TRBJ1-6, with 8 bases fitting TRBD1. The origin of this receptor is a person in their sixties or seventies with breast cancer. Specimen: normal breast tissue next to the tumor. The CDR3 is CASRAGGAYNSPLHF. CDR3 DNA: TGTGCCAGCAGGGCAGGGGGCGCATATAATTCACCCCTCCACTTT.